One and the same sample provided the 11 T cell receptor beta chains below, sequenced in a study of blood T cell repertoires in COVID-19. Some clones are missing from TCRdb's copy, which holds only in-frame ones; the method was immunoSEQ multiplex PCR. The table has tens of thousands of clones, about 92% seen once; the top ten hold 0.3% to 0.4%. The sequencing input was peripheral blood. Source of these receptors: a man between 45 and 60 years old with COVID-19, enrolled during active disease.

The chain recombines TRBV30 with TRBJ1-3, with a weak D call TRBD1 (5 bases). This CDR3 region has 13 residues. CDR1 and CDR2 from the germline V gene are GTSNPN and SVGIG (reference sequence). DNA for the CDR3: TGTGCTGCACAGGCGATCTCTGGAAACACCATATATTTT. Translating it yields CAAQAISGNTIYF.

The rearrangement joins TRBV5-1 to TRBJ1-4; tentative D call: TRBD1 (5 bases). Looked up from germline, CDR1 is SGHRS and CDR2 is YFSETQ. Between the trimmed V and J ends, which lost 1 base and 7 bases, there was a span of 14 bases. The CDR3 consists of 15 residues. DNA for the CDR3: TGCGCCAGCAGCTTGACAGGCCGGTGGGGTGAAAAACTGTTTTTT. It translates to CASSLTGRWGEKLFF.

The chain employs TRBV4-1 and TRBJ2-4; 10 bases line up with TRBD1. This CDR3 contains 18 residues. CDR1 and CDR2 (germline): MGHRA, YSYEKL. V lost 0 bases and J lost 7; bases outside the gene matches: 12. The CDR3 loop reads CASSQEGYRETGGNIQYF. In DNA form, the CDR3 reads TGCGCCAGCAGCCAAGAAGGGTATCGGGAGACAGGGGGCAACATTCAGTACTTC.

This clone has only one observation. This chain joins TRBV6-6 and TRBJ2-7; no firm D call. This CDR3 region has 14 residues. The V and J ends lost 2 bases and 7 bases respectively, with 15 bases between them. CDR1 is MNHNY and CDR2 is SVGAGI in the germline V gene (reference sequence). The CDR3 coding sequence is TGTGCCAGCAGTTACCACCTGGGCTACCCAGAGCAGTACTTC. Translating gives CASSYHLGYPEQYF.

The chain joins TRBV27 to TRBJ1-2; perhaps TRBD1 as D (6 bases). The CDR3 runs to 14 residues. Germline CDR1 and CDR2: MNHEY and SMNVEV (reference sequence). V was cut by 3 bases and J by 7 bases, with 15 bases left in between. The CDR3 spells CASSFAGARGGYTF. The CDR3 DNA is TGTGCCAGCAGTTTTGCGGGGGCGCGTGGTGGCTACACCTTC.

This clone was detected only once. V usage is TRBV7-2 and J usage is TRBJ2-5; 12 nucleotides align to TRBD2. V lost 2 bases to trimming and J lost 4 bases; unmatched junction nucleotides: 8. The CDR3 totals 17 residues. Germline CDR1 and CDR2: SGHTA and FQGNSA. The DNA for the CDR3 is TGTGCCAGCAGCTTACGACTAGCGGGAGCGGTAGGAGAGACCCAGTACTTC. Translated, it gives CASSLRLAGAVGETQYF.

J is TRBJ2-7 and V is TRBV5-8, with TRBD2 matching over 8 bases. CDR1 and CDR2 (germline): SGHTS, YDEGEE. The ends lost 0 bases at V and 3 bases at J; junction bases unmatched: 5. This CDR3 comprises 15 residues. The CDR3 nucleotides are TGTGCCAGCAGCTTGGTAGGGACTAGAGACTACGAGCAGTACTTC. This encodes CASSLVGTRDYEQYF.

The chain combines TRBV29-1 with TRBJ2-7; 10 bases are a match to TRBD1. Germline trimming cut 1 base from V and 5 bases from J; bases unmatched to any gene: 11. The CDR3 covers 16 residues. The germline gives CDR1 SQVTM, CDR2 ANQGSEA. The CDR3 here is CSVEGFGTGVVDEQYF. The CDR3 DNA reads TGCAGCGTTGAAGGTTTTGGGACAGGGGTTGTGGACGAGCAGTACTTC.

V gene TRBV29-1 combines with J gene TRBJ1-2, with 8 positions matching TRBD1. The germline V gene encodes CDR1 SQVTM and CDR2 ANQGSEA. The CDR3 loop spans 14 amino acids. J gave up 2 bases and V 4 bases, and 6 bases lay outside the gene matches. The CDR3 sequence: CSVGGQGGNYGYTF. The DNA of the CDR3 is TGCAGCGTTGGAGGACAGGGAGGGAACTATGGCTACACCTTC.

CDR3: CASSDRLANYGYTF. The CDR3 coding sequence is TGTGCCAGCAGCGACAGGTTAGCTAACTATGGCTACACCTTC. This chain links TRBV6-5 with TRBJ1-2; tentatively, D is TRBD1 (6 bases). Germline CDR1 and CDR2: MNHEY and SVGAGI. There are 14 residues in the CDR3. V shed 6 bases and J shed 0 bases, with 11 bases lying between them.

This rearrangement joins TRBV21-1 to TRBJ1-5; TRBD1, the D gene given by the table, was not confirmed from the DNA. TRBV21-1 is flagged as a pseudogene. CDR3 length: 16 residues. CDR3 loop: CASSTNRQGQGQPQHF. CDR3 DNA: TGTGCCAGCAGCACAAACCGACAGGGGCAGGGACAGCCCCAGCATTTT.